This is a list of T cell receptor beta chains from one sample in a study of spatial heterogeneity in lung cancer. TCRdb reanalysed the 5' RACE reads using MiXCR and keeps one entry per CDR3 protein. The sample includes roughly 54,000 distinct CDR3 sequences, 6% to 9.5% of them seen just once. The source material was PBMCs, sampled at surgery. The receptor set was obtained from a female donor with early-stage non-small cell lung cancer. CDR3s leave out the opening cysteine and the closing phenylalanine or tryptophan.

J gene: TRBJ2-5; CDR3 length: 13; V gene: TRBV7-2; CDR3 protein: ASSLLSQHQETQY
J gene: TRBJ2-1; CDR3 length: 14; V gene: TRBV27; CDR3 protein: ASSLSLGLAGYEQF
J gene: TRBJ2-3; CDR3 length: 14; V gene: TRBV28; CDR3 protein: ASSPHPAGSLNTQY
J gene: TRBJ1-3; CDR3 length: 11; V gene: TRBV30; CDR3 protein: AWTPSWGNTIY
J gene: TRBJ2-3; CDR3 length: 13; V gene: TRBV20-1; CDR3 protein: SAPQLAGGIDTQY
J gene: TRBJ1-5; CDR3 length: 12; V gene: TRBV19; CDR3 protein: ASSTGGGSQPQH
J gene: TRBJ2-5; CDR3 length: 15; V gene: TRBV28; CDR3 protein: ASSPHGLAGMGKTQY
J gene: TRBJ1-5; CDR3 length: 10; V gene: TRBV10-3; CDR3 protein: AIGGLNQPQH
J gene: TRBJ2-1; CDR3 length: 9; V gene: TRBV29-1; CDR3 protein: SVLYQPEQF
J gene: TRBJ1-1; CDR3 length: 11; V gene: TRBV6-2/TRBV6-3; CDR3 protein: ASRPQGSTEAF
J gene: TRBJ2-1; CDR3 length: 11; V gene: TRBV30; CDR3 protein: AWTPGGGREQF
J gene: TRBJ2-5; CDR3 length: 9; V gene: TRBV20-1; CDR3 protein: SARDRETQY
J gene: TRBJ1-6; CDR3 length: 12; V gene: TRBV19; CDR3 protein: ATRGRGENSPLH
J gene: TRBJ1-2; CDR3 length: 12; V gene: TRBV29-1; CDR3 protein: SVEGAPNNYGYT
J gene: TRBJ2-1; CDR3 length: 11; V gene: TRBV4-1; CDR3 protein: ASSQVISYEQF
J gene: TRBJ1-2; CDR3 length: 13; V gene: TRBV2; CDR3 protein: ASSDNGQANYGYT
J gene: TRBJ2-5; CDR3 length: 13; V gene: TRBV5-6; CDR3 protein: ASRPTGAPQETQY
J gene: TRBJ1-1; CDR3 length: 14; V gene: TRBV5-1; CDR3 protein: ASSSRGGQLNTEAF